Listed below are T cell receptor beta chains from one sample, sequenced in a study of blood T cell repertoires in COVID-19. Using immunoSEQ multiplex PCR, the repertoire was profiled, and TCRdb retains in-frame clones only, with some absent. The sample lists 150,000 to 250,000 clones; about nine tenths were seen once. Input material: PBMCs or T cells enriched from blood (not recorded which). The receptor source for this set is a woman in her 30s who had recovered from COVID-19. Each CDR3 is given with its conserved first and last residue. A D gene is named only where the DNA matches it firmly. Clone size appears in some rows only: once, few, many, or a class for an expanded clone.

cdr3_aa,cdr3_nt,d_call,clone_size,j_call,v_call
CASSMDTYGYTF,TGTGCCAGCAGCATGGACACCTATGGCTACACCTTC,.,few,TRBJ1-2,TRBV5-4
CASSNGGGSPLHF,TGTGCCAGTAGTAATGGGGGGGGGTCACCCCTCCACTTT,.,.,TRBJ1-6,TRBV19
CASSAGTGVGYTF,TGTGCCAGCAGTGCCGGGACAGGGGTTGGCTACACCTTC,TRBD1,.,TRBJ1-2,TRBV9
CATSTGLLNTEAFF,TGTGCCACCTCGACAGGGCTGTTGAACACTGAAGCTTTCTTT,TRBD1,.,TRBJ1-1,TRBV25-1
CASSLIQVDNEQFF,TGTGCCAGCAGCTTAATACAGGTTGACAATGAGCAGTTCTTC,.,.,TRBJ2-1,TRBV7-2
CASSQRALSTDTQYF,TGTGCCAGCTCCCAGCGAGCATTGAGCACAGATACGCAGTATTTT,.,.,TRBJ2-3,TRBV2
CASSITFGTSGKAFGQFF,TGTGCCAGTAGTATCACGTTCGGGACTAGCGGGAAGGCATTCGGGCAGTTCTTC,TRBD2,.,TRBJ2-1,TRBV19
CAWSVGGDLYEQYF,TGTGCCTGGAGTGTGGGGGGAGATCTCTACGAGCAGTACTTC,.,.,TRBJ2-7,TRBV30
CASSIVAGGRNEQFF,TGTGCCAGTAGTATAGTAGCGGGAGGAAGGAATGAGCAGTTCTTC,TRBD2,.,TRBJ2-1,TRBV19
CASSRTADGSNQPQHF,TGCGCCAGCAGCCGAACGGCAGACGGGAGCAATCAGCCCCAGCATTTT,.,.,TRBJ1-5,TRBV4-3
CASSFGSTNEKLFF,TGTGCCAGCAGCTTCGGTTCAACTAATGAAAAACTGTTTTTT,.,.,TRBJ1-4,TRBV5-4
CASSLGTGSYGYTF,TGCGCCAGCAGCTTGGGGACAGGGAGCTATGGCTACACCTTC,TRBD1,few,TRBJ1-2,TRBV5-1
CASSQDNRGQTQYF,TGCGCCAGCAGCCAGGATAACAGGGGACAGACCCAGTACTTC,TRBD1,.,TRBJ2-5,TRBV4-3
CASSRAGGRGYEQYF,TGCGCCAGCAGCCGGGCAGGCGGGAGGGGCTACGAGCAGTACTTC,TRBD2,.,TRBJ2-7,TRBV4-3
CASSWGLAGGGEQYF,TGCGCCAGCAGCTGGGGACTAGCGGGAGGAGGCGAGCAGTACTTC,TRBD2,.,TRBJ2-7,TRBV4-3
CATSARGSEGTQYF,TGTGCCACCAGCGCCAGGGGGAGCGAGGGGACCCAGTACTTC,TRBD1,.,TRBJ2-5,TRBV24-1
CATADRGRETQYF,TGTGCCACCGCCGACAGGGGGAGGGAGACCCAGTACTTC,TRBD1,.,TRBJ2-5,TRBV24-1
CASSLDLGRDLADPLHF,TGTGCCAGCAGCTTAGACCTGGGTCGGGATCTGGCAGACCCCCTCCACTTT,.,.,TRBJ1-6,TRBV7-9
CASRGTGGMGYTF,TGTGCCAGCAGGGGGACAGGGGGCATGGGCTACACCTTC,TRBD1,.,TRBJ1-2,TRBV2
CASSYTGQGAVGYTF,TGTGCCAGCAGTTATACTGGACAGGGGGCGGTGGGCTACACCTTC,TRBD1,once,TRBJ1-2,TRBV6-5
CASSVESIEGGTTNEKLFF,TGTGCCAGCAGCGTAGAAAGCATAGAGGGCGGGACAACTAATGAAAAACTGTTTTTT,.,.,TRBJ1-4,TRBV9
CASSLSDRDTSTEAFF,TGTGCCAGCAGCTTGTCGGACAGGGACACTTCCACTGAAGCTTTCTTT,TRBD1,.,TRBJ1-1,TRBV7-9
CASSTGGTNYGYTF,TGTGCCAGCAGTACAGGGGGCACTAACTATGGCTACACCTTC,TRBD1,.,TRBJ1-2,TRBV6-5
CASSFSGSKDTQYF,TGTGCCAGCAGCTTTAGCGGGAGTAAGGATACGCAGTATTTT,TRBD2,few,TRBJ2-3,TRBV7-9
CASSPGRGEAFF,TGTGCCAGCAGCCCTGGGAGGGGTGAAGCTTTCTTT,.,.,TRBJ1-1,TRBV7-9
CASSPSGQGRNSPLHF,TGTGCCAGCTCACCATCGGGACAGGGGCGAAATTCACCCCTCCACTTT,TRBD1,.,TRBJ1-6,TRBV18
CASSILAGTSSYNEQFF,TGTGCCAGTAGTATATTAGCGGGAACGAGCTCCTACAATGAGCAGTTCTTC,TRBD2,.,TRBJ2-1,TRBV19
CASSRDRSTGELFF,TGTGCCAGCAGCCGGGACAGGAGCACCGGGGAGCTGTTTTTT,TRBD1,.,TRBJ2-2,TRBV5-6
CASSQVVGELFF,TGTGCCAGCAGCCAAGTCGTCGGGGAGCTGTTTTTT,.,.,TRBJ2-2,TRBV14
CASSQRTGAGYGYTF,TGCGCCAGCAGCCAAAGGACAGGGGCGGGCTATGGCTACACCTTC,TRBD1,.,TRBJ1-2,TRBV4-3
CASSQGHEQFF,TGTGCCAGCAGCCAGGGCCATGAGCAGTTCTTC,.,.,TRBJ2-1,TRBV14
CASSRTGLGEQYF,TGTGCCAGCAGTCGGACAGGGCTGGGAGAGCAGTACTTC,TRBD1,.,TRBJ2-7,TRBV6-5
CSVDRGYGYTF,TGCAGCGTCGACAGGGGCTATGGCTACACCTTC,TRBD1,.,TRBJ1-2,TRBV29-1
CASSLDQGDTEAFF,TGCGCCAGCAGCTTGGACCAGGGGGACACTGAAGCTTTCTTT,TRBD1,.,TRBJ1-1,TRBV5-1
CAWSVRSGGQPQHF,TGTGCCTGGAGTGTACGATCAGGAGGTCAGCCCCAGCATTTT,.,.,TRBJ1-5,TRBV30
CASSQDSGNYGYTF,TGCGCCAGCAGCCAAGATTCAGGGAACTATGGCTACACCTTC,.,.,TRBJ1-2,TRBV4-1
CASSLSGITYGYTF,TGTGCCAGCAGCCTCTCCGGGATCACCTATGGCTACACCTTC,.,.,TRBJ1-2,TRBV5-4
CAWSVRAGVEQYF,TGTGCCTGGAGTGTAAGGGCAGGGGTTGAGCAGTACTTC,.,.,TRBJ2-7,TRBV30
CASSNNRGTFYGYTF,TGTGCCAGCAGTAATAACAGGGGGACCTTCTATGGCTACACCTTC,TRBD1,.,TRBJ1-2,TRBV6-5
CASSSDGRLPLHF,TGTGCCAGCAGCTCCGACGGGAGGTTACCCCTCCACTTT,.,.,TRBJ1-6,TRBV11-3
CASSLKGASRYGYTF,TGTGCCAGCAGTTTAAAGGGGGCCAGTCGGTATGGCTACACCTTC,TRBD1,.,TRBJ1-2,TRBV27
CASSSTGSNQPQHF,TGTGCCAGCAGTTCAACAGGTTCCAATCAGCCCCAGCATTTT,.,.,TRBJ1-5,TRBV6-5
CASSPGHNTEAFF,TGTGCCAGCAGCCCCGGACACAACACTGAAGCTTTCTTT,.,once,TRBJ1-1,TRBV7-3
CASSSWTGGFGNTIYF,TGTGCCAGCAGTTCTTGGACAGGGGGCTTTGGAAACACCATATATTTT,TRBD1,.,TRBJ1-3,TRBV5-8
CASSWTFRRGYEQYF,TGTGCCAGCAGTTGGACTTTTCGACGGGGCTACGAGCAGTACTTC,.,.,TRBJ2-7,TRBV28
CASSLGLGRRDYEQYF,TGCGCCAGCAGCTTGGGGTTAGGAAGGCGGGACTACGAGCAGTACTTC,.,.,TRBJ2-7,TRBV5-1
CASSEGLDGPDEQYF,TGTGCCAGCAGTGAAGGACTAGACGGGCCTGACGAGCAGTACTTC,.,.,TRBJ2-7,TRBV2
CASSQALAGGVETQYF,TGCGCCAGCAGCCAGGCCCTAGCGGGGGGCGTGGAGACCCAGTACTTC,TRBD2,.,TRBJ2-5,TRBV4-1
CASSLSTGGYGYTF,TGTGCCAGCAGCTTATCGACAGGAGGCTATGGCTACACCTTC,.,.,TRBJ1-2,TRBV11-2
CASRVGGRQPQHF,TGTGCCAGCAGGGTGGGGGGGCGTCAGCCCCAGCATTTT,.,.,TRBJ1-5,TRBV2
CASSLGQEVGETQYF,TGCGCCAGCAGCTTGGGACAGGAAGTTGGAGAGACCCAGTACTTC,.,.,TRBJ2-5,TRBV5-1
CASSHLDRGEQYF,TGTGCCAGCAGCCATTTAGACAGGGGTGAGCAGTACTTC,TRBD1,once,TRBJ2-7,TRBV3-1/TRBV3-2
CASSLRGGTEAFF,TGCGCCAGCAGCCTTAGGGGTGGCACTGAAGCTTTCTTT,.,.,TRBJ1-1,TRBV4-1
CASSLVRSGVEQYF,TGTGCCAGCAGCTTAGTAAGATCCGGGGTCGAGCAGTACTTC,.,.,TRBJ2-7,TRBV7-8